One T cell receptor beta chain is described in this entry. What this receptor recognizes is not known. There are no base qualities to consult, and no much larger clone falls within one base. TCR alpha and beta CDR3 regions were amplified with the iRepertoire nested amplicon-rescue multiplex PCR (arm-PCR) platform from RNA. For one-step reverse transcription and amplification, roughly 100-450 ng of tissue mRNA or PBMC total RNA was used as input. After bead purification, a secondary multiplex PCR added Illumina adapters, and libraries were gel-purified between 200 and 400 bp. Internal 6-nucleotide barcodes were carried by the libraries and were used for demultiplexing. The libraries were sequenced on an Illumina MiSeq using 2x220 or 2x250 nucleotide paired-end reads. Under the source paper's analysis protocol: FLASH 1.2.11 was used to merge paired reads, and BWA-MEM then aligned the reads to the GRCh37 human genome before TRA and TRB reads were extracted. For V and J assignment, an IMGT-derived reference of cassette sequences and CDR3 motifs that included pseudogenes was used. Reads were translated in three frames, and productive CDR3s were defined as those with a C...FGXG motif and no stop codons. A clonotype was defined as a unique combination of a V-J cassette pair and a CDR3 amino acid sequence. Filtering of reads was based on Hamming distance, with the threshold set by the sequence error rate of each sample in mapped regions. TCRdb itself trimmed the public reads at Q25 with fastp, ran MiXCR and retained productive beta chains. Each CDR3 protein appears once, grouped with its most common genes and DNA. The V and J calls and clone size come from TCRdb's table, not from the authors' own analysis. The sample data list around 100,000 distinct CDR3 sequences, and about 30% of these were observed just once. The top ten constitute around 40% of the sample.

The CDR3, cysteine through phenylalanine, is 13 amino acids long. Here the CDR3 DNA is all that survives: 39 bases in frame from base 1. Clipping removes 3 bases from V and 2 bases from J, with 1 as the unmatched junction base count. As encoded in the germline V gene (reference sequence), CDR1 is GTSNPN while CDR2 is SVGIG. The sample belongs to a study of glioma-infiltrating T cells listed by TCRdb under 2016. Turning to the overall study: Glioma tissue, non-neoplastic brain tissue and matched peripheral blood mononuclear cells were used as sources from which TCR alpha- and beta-chain repertoires were sequenced. Three low-grade glioma patients, several primary glioblastoma patients, and three non-glioma patients who contributed non-neoplastic brain tissue made up the paired cohort. To measure divergence between tissue and blood T-cell populations, each tissue-infiltrating repertoire was compared with the peripheral blood repertoire of the same patient.

What the study reported, not specific to this receptor: Small numbers underpinned the group comparisons: about eight glioblastoma patients, three low-grade glioma patients and three non-neoplastic patients. Only a very small number of CDR3 sequences turned up in both tissue and blood, a result put down to high CDR3 diversity combined with limited sampling. VJ-independent divergence between tissue and blood was found to be below expectation in non-neoplastic patients but above expectation in all gliomas, particularly low-grade gliomas.

The sequence came from a human donor with low-grade glioma or glioblastoma, undergoing nonglioma brain surgery, or in good health (not recorded which). The sample was glioma tissue, nonneoplastic brain tissue, or PBMCs (not recorded which). The chain links TRBV30 with TRBJ1-5, and TRBD1 aligns with 7 junction nucleotides. CDR3 reads: CAWSTGGNQPQHF. The DNA sequence is TGTGCCTGGAGCACAGGGGGCAATCAGCCCCAGCATTTT.